This T cell receptor (beta chain) was sequenced for a study of T cells in Graves' hyperthyroidism and ophthalmopathy. Study-wide results and caveats: Ophthalmopathy cases were set apart from stable hyperthyroidism by a 13 V-J model. For ophthalmopathy, model prediction preceded onset by a median roughly 6.3 months.

RNA transcripts provided the source from which TCR beta CDR3 regions were amplified. A set of HTBI primers served as the primers for a first-round RT-PCR of the TCR CDR3. TCRdb reanalysed the multiplex PCR reads using MiXCR and keeps one entry per CDR3 protein. Found here are about 660,000 distinct CDR3 sequences, about 45% of them singletons; the top ten hold approximately 6.8%. Concerning this clonotype: Its antigen remains unidentified.

On the basis of clinical symptoms, serum thyroxine and TRAb, thyroid ultrasound and orbital computed tomography, diagnoses were made. From germline, CDR1 is SGDLS and CDR2 YYNGEE. Trimming removed 4 bases at V and 6 bases at J, with 25 bases between. The CDR3 is made up of 18 amino acids. Sequenced: peripheral blood or thyroid tissue (not recorded which). V is TRBV9 and J is TRBJ1-4; D might be TRBD1 (6 bases). This receptor was identified in an adult man with Graves' disease, either hyperthyroidism or ophthalmopathy (not recorded which). CDR3 DNA: TGTGCCAGCAGCCAAGTGTATCGGACAGAAGAAGGTGATGAAAAACTGTTTTTT. Amino acid sequence: CASSQVYRTEEGDEKLFF.